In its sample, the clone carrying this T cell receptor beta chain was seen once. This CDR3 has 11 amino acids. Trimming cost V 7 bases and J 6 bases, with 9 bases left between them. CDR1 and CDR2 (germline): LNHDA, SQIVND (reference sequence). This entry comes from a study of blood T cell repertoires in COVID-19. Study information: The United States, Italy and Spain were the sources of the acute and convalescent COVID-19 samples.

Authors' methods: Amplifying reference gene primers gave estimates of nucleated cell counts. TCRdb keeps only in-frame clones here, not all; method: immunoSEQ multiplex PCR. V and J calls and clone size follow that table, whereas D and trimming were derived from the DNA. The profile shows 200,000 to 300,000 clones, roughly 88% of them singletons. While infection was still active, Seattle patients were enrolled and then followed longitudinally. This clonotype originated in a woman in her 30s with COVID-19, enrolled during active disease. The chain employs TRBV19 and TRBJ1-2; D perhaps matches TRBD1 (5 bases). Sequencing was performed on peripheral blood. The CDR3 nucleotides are TGTGCCAGTACGGGGGAAAATGGCTACACCTTC. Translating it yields CASTGENGYTF.